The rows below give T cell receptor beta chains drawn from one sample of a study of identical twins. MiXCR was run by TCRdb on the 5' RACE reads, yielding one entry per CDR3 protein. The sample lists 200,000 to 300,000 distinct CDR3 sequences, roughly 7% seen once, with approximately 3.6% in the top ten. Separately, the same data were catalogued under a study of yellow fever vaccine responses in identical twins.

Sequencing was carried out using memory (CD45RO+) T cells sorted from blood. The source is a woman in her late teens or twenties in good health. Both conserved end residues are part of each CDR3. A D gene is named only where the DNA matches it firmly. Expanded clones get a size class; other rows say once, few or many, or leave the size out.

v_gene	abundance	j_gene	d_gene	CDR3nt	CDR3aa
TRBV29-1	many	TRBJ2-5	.	TGCAGCGTTGAGAAAGGGTCTCAGGAGACCCAGTACTTC	CSVEKGSQETQYF
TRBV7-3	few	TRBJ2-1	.	TGTGCCAGCAGCCCGCAAGGATTTTTGGACCCGAGCTCCTACAATGAGCAGTTCTTC	CASSPQGFLDPSSYNEQFF
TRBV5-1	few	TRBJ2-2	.	TGCGCCAGCAGCTCGGACGGAGGTCTTGGGGAGCTGTTTTTT	CASSSDGGLGELFF
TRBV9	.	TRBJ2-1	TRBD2	TGTGCCAGCAGCGGCCGACTAGCGGGGTCTTACAATGAGCAGTTCTTC	CASSGRLAGSYNEQFF
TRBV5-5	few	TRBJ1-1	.	TGTGCCAGCACCCTGACGCACTATGAAGCTTTCTTT	CASTLTHYEAFF
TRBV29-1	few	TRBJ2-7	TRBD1	TGCAGCGTTAGGACAGGGGGCGATTACGAGCAGTACTTC	CSVRTGGDYEQYF
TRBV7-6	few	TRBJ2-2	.	TGTGCCAGCAGCTTACTGGCCGGGGAGCTGTTTTTT	CASSLLAGELFF
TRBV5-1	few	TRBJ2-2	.	TGCGCCAGCAGTCGTGACCGGGGCACGGCCGGGGAGCTGTTTTTT	CASSRDRGTAGELFF
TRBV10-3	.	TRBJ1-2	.	TGTGCCACAGGGTGGAATGGCTACACCTTC	CATGWNGYTF
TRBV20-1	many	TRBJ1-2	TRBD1	TGCAGTGCTGCCATTGACAGGGGTGGTGGCTACACCTTC	CSAAIDRGGGYTF
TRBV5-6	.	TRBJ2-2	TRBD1	TGTGCCAGCAGCCCGAACAGGGGGCAAGATCCCGGGGAGCTGTTTTTT	CASSPNRGQDPGELFF
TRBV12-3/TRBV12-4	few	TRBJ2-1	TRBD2	TGTGCCAGCAGTTTAGGAGCGGGGCCTTTAGAGCAGTTCTTC	CASSLGAGPLEQFF
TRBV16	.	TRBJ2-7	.	TGTGCCAGCAGCCCCCTCCGGGACGGCCTCGGGGAGCAGTACTTC	CASSPLRDGLGEQYF
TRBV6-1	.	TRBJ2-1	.	TGTGCCAGCAGTGAGAGGGTAGTAAGTGAGCAGTTCTTC	CASSERVVSEQFF
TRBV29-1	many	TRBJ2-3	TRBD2	TGCAGCGTTGAGGTAGCGGGGGGTTTCGCAGATACGCAGTATTTT	CSVEVAGGFADTQYF
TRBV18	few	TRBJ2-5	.	TGTGCCAGCTCCGACTCTCATAAGGCCCAGTACTTC	CASSDSHKAQYF
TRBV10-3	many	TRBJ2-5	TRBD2	TGTGCCATCGGTAGGACTAGCGGGAGGGCCGATCCAAAGACCCAGTACTTC	CAIGRTSGRADPKTQYF
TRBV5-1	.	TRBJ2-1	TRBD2	TGCGCCAGCAGCCCAAGCCTAATGGGAGGGCCAGGAAATGAGCAGTTCTTC	CASSPSLMGGPGNEQFF
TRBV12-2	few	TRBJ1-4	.	TGTGCAAGTCGCTTAGAGTTCCCAGGTTCTACGATGGGCCCAACTAATGAAAAACTGTTTTTT	CASRLEFPGSTMGPTNEKLFF
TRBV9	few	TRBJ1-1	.	TGTGCCAGCAGCGTAGAAGCCATGAACACTGAAGCTTTCTTT	CASSVEAMNTEAFF
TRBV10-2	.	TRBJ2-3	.	TGCGCCAGCAGTGACGCGGGGGCTAGCACAGATACGCAGTATTTT	CASSDAGASTDTQYF
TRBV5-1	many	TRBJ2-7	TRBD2	TGCGCCAGCAGCTTGGACACTAGCGGGAGTTTATACGAGCAGTACTTC	CASSLDTSGSLYEQYF
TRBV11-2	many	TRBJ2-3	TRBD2	TGTGCCAGCAGCTCGAGCCGGACTAGCCAACCGAGCACAGATACGCAGTATTTT	CASSSSRTSQPSTDTQYF
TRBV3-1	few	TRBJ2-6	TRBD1	TGTGCCAGCAGCCAGGGGGCCCAGGGGGACTCTGGGGCCAACGTCCTGACTTTC	CASSQGAQGDSGANVLTF
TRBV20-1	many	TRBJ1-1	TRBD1	TGCAGTGCTCAACAACAAAACAGGGGCACTGAAGCTTTCTTT	CSAQQQNRGTEAFF
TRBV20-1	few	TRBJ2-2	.	TGCAGTGCTCAGGGTGGCCTAAACACCGGGGAGCTGTTTTTT	CSAQGGLNTGELFF
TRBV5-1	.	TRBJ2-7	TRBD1	TGCGCCAGCAGCTGGGACAGGGACGAGCAGTACTTC	CASSWDRDEQYF
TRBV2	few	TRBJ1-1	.	TGTGCCAGCAGAAAGTACCCGCGATCCGACGCGGCTTTCTTT	CASRKYPRSDAAFF
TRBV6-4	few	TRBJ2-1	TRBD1	TGTGCCAGCAGTGACGGGACAGGGGGCGCCTACAATGAGCAGTTCTTC	CASSDGTGGAYNEQFF
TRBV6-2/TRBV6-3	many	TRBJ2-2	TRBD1	TGTGCCAGCAGAACAGGGGACGGCGGGGAGCTGTTTTTT	CASRTGDGGELFF
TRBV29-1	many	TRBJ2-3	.	TGCAGCGTTGGTGGGCAGTTCGCGGATTTTAGCACAGATACGCAGTATTTT	CSVGGQFADFSTDTQYF